A single sample gave rise to the 28 T cell receptor beta chains below, sequenced in a study of cytomegalovirus exposure and HLA in healthy donors (dated by TCRdb to the late 2010s). To prepare the library, the immunoSEQ multiplex PCR assay was applied. For the multiplex PCR, a mixture combining 60 forward primers for TCR Vbeta segments and 13 reverse primers for TCR Jbeta segments was used. Entries here come from immuneACCESS through TCRdb and include only in-frame sequences with V and J called. Some clones fail to appear in such tables; in the studies checked, an unresolved V gene covers under half of the shortfall, and the cause of the remainder is unknown. The table for this sample lists 85,000 to 100,000 clones; 65% to 85% of them were counted only once. The top ten clonotypes cover approximately 1.1% of the sample. Source material: PBMCs. Receptors were obtained from a girl aged 2-15 years in good health and CMV-seropositive.

This chain uses TRBV11-3 with TRBJ2-1; tentatively, D is TRBD1 (6 bases). V was shortened by 1 base and J by 9 bases, with 10 bases between the two germline ends. The CDR3 covers 13 residues. Germline CDR1 and CDR2: SGHNT and YENEEA. The CDR3 bases are TGTGCCAGCAGCTTAGGGGGCAGGGGTGAGCAGTTCTTC. Its protein product is CASSLGGRGEQFF. Complete variable domain (other parts from reference TRBV11-3 and TRBJ2-1): EAGVVQSPRYKIIEKKQPVAFWCNPISGHNTLYWYLQNLGQGPELLIRYENEEAVDDSQLPKDRFSAERLKGVDSTLKIQPAELGDSAVYLCASSLGGRGEQFFGPGTRLTVL.

This rearrangement joins TRBV6-5 to TRBJ1-5, with 11 bases matching TRBD1. There are 15 residues in the CDR3. CDR1 and CDR2 from the germline V gene are MNHEY and SVGAGI. J lost 4 bases, V lost 6 bases, and 5 bases had no gene match. DNA of the CDR3: TGTGCCAGCAGCTCCGGGACAGGGGGAAATCAGCCCCAGCATTTT. It yields the protein CASSSGTGGNQPQHF.

CDR3: CASSSQGAGAREKLFF. The DNA for the CDR3 is TGTGCCAGCAGTTCCCAGGGGGCAGGGGCCAGGGAAAAACTGTTTTTT. This chain uses TRBV6-5 with TRBJ1-4, with 8 bases identical to TRBD1. From germline, CDR1 is MNHEY and CDR2 SVGAGI. The CDR3 contains 16 residues. J was trimmed by 8 bases and V by 4 bases; bases with no gene match: 12.

This chain links TRBV9 with TRBJ2-1; D is possibly TRBD2 (6 bases). This CDR3 region has 15 residues. V lost 0 bases and J 3 bases, leaving 10 bases between the germline ends. Per the germline V gene, CDR1 is SGDLS and CDR2 is YYNGEE. The CDR3, as DNA: TGTGCCAGCAGCGTAGCCGGAGCGGGCTACAATGAGCAGTTCTTC. It specifies CASSVAGAGYNEQFF.

The genes are TRBV7-3 and TRBJ2-3; the match to TRBD2 covers 7 bases. The V and J ends lost 5 bases and 4 bases, in that order; junction bases with no gene match: 6. The CDR3 consists of 14 residues. Germline V CDR1 and CDR2: SGHTA, FQGTGA. CDR3 sequence: CASSPQGGADTQYF. The DNA for the CDR3 is TGTGCCAGCAGCCCTCAGGGAGGGGCAGATACGCAGTATTTT.

The chain carries TRBV28 and TRBJ2-1, with 10 bases matching TRBD1. The V gene's germline CDR1 is MDHEN and CDR2 SYDVKM. The V segment lost 6 bases and the J segment 6 bases; nucleotides outside the gene matches: 11. The CDR3 is 16 amino acids. The CDR3 DNA sequence: TGTGCCAGCAGCTCCCCCGGGACAGGGGTCTCCAATGAGCAGTTCTTC. Protein sequence: CASSSPGTGVSNEQFF.

The table lists this clone with a few counts. The V gene is TRBV7-2, the J gene TRBJ2-1, with 10 nucleotides matching TRBD2. The CDR3 has 19 amino acids. Germline lookup yields CDR1 SGHTA and CDR2 FQGNSA. The V segment lost 0 bases and the J segment 2 bases; nucleotides outside the gene matches: 10. The CDR3 reads CASSLARTPLAGAYNEQFF. CDR3 in DNA: TGTGCCAGCAGCTTAGCCCGCACCCCCCTAGCGGGAGCCTACAATGAGCAGTTCTTC. Based on the CDR3 plus reference TRBV7-2 and TRBJ2-1, the full variable domain is GAGVSQSPSNKVTEKGKDVELRCDPISGHTALYWYRQSLGQGLEFLIYFQGNSAPDKSGLPSDRFSAERTGGSVSTLTIQRTQQEDSAVYLCASSLARTPLAGAYNEQFFGPGTRLTVL.

The chain is built from TRBV11-2 and TRBJ2-5, with TRBD1 as a possible D gene (5 bases). V was trimmed by 1 base and J by 4 bases, leaving 10 bases between them. The germline CDR1 and CDR2 sequences are SGHAT and FQNNGV. The CDR3 is 14 residues long. The CDR3 DNA reads TGTGCCAGCAGCTTAGTCATTGGGGCAGAGACCCAGTACTTC. Amino acid sequence: CASSLVIGAETQYF. The whole variable domain, remainder taken from reference TRBV11-2 and TRBJ2-5, is EAGVAQSPRYKIIEKRQSVAFWCNPISGHATLYWYQQILGQGPKLLIQFQNNGVVDDSQLPKDRFSAERLKGVDSTLKIQPAKLEDSAVYLCASSLVIGAETQYFGPGTRLLVL.

V is TRBV7-8 and J is TRBJ2-7, with a tentative D call TRBD2 (5 bases). Trimming left V 1 base short and J 6 bases short, with 19 bases between. The CDR3 runs 16 residues. The germline CDR1 and CDR2 sequences are SGHVS and FQNEAQ. The CDR3 spells CASSLGSSGSASEQYF. The CDR3 DNA reads TGTGCCAGCAGCTTAGGATCGAGCGGCTCGGCGAGCGAGCAGTACTTC.

Only one count was recorded for this clone. The J gene is TRBJ2-3, the V gene TRBV9; 9 positions match TRBD2. The CDR3 is made up of 16 amino acids. Germline V gene lookup returns CDR1 SGDLS and CDR2 YYNGEE. Unmatched junction bases numbered 2, after V lost 0 bases and J lost 0 bases. In DNA, the CDR3 is TGTGCCAGCAGCGTAGCTAGCGGGGTGAGCACAGATACGCAGTATTTT. Encoded protein: CASSVASGVSTDTQYF.

The genes are TRBV6-1 and TRBJ1-1; TRBD1 matches 9 bases. The CDR3 length is 12 residues. Germline CDR1 is MNHNS and CDR2 is SASEGT. The CDR3 sequence is CADGTGFTEAFF. The CDR3 DNA reads TGTGCGGACGGGACAGGGTTCACTGAAGCTTTCTTT.

The V gene is TRBV19, the J gene TRBJ1-1, with 7 bases identical to TRBD1. The CDR3 loop spans 17 amino acids. V lost 5 bases, J lost 0 bases, and 12 bases stayed unmatched. In germline, CDR1 is LNHDA, CDR2 SQIVND (reference sequence). CDR3 region: CASSVIREGQLNTEAFF. The CDR3 DNA reads as TGTGCCAGTAGTGTCATTCGCGAGGGACAGTTGAACACTGAAGCTTTCTTT. Variable domain in full (rest from reference TRBV19 and TRBJ1-1): DGGITQSPKYLFRKEGQNVTLSCEQNLNHDAMYWYRQDPGQGLRLIYYSQIVNDFQKGDIAEGYSVSREKKESFPLTVTSAQKNPTAFYLCASSVIREGQLNTEAFFGQGTRLTVV.

The gene calls are TRBV27 and TRBJ2-1, with 7 bases lining up with TRBD2. CDR1 is MNHEY, CDR2 SMNVEV, per germline (reference sequence). V trimming: 5 bases; J trimming: 7 bases; junction bases outside the gene matches: 14. The CDR3 length is 16 residues. The CDR3 DNA sequence: TGTGCCAGCAGTCCCATGGGGGAGGGCCCTCAAAATGAGCAGTTCTTC. It specifies CASSPMGEGPQNEQFF.

This clone was picked up a small number of times. The chain recombines TRBV7-9 with TRBJ2-2; 11 nucleotides agree with TRBD2. The CDR3 is 16 residues long. Germline trimming cut 6 bases from V and 3 bases from J; bases unmatched to any gene: 6. Germline values: CDR1 SEHNR, CDR2 FQNEAQ (reference sequence). This CDR3 is CASSQLAGAYTGELFF. In nucleotides, the CDR3 is TGTGCCAGCAGTCAACTAGCGGGAGCCTACACCGGGGAGCTGTTTTTT.

The V call is TRBV4-2, the J call TRBJ2-1; 14 nucleotides line up with TRBD2. V trimming: 1 base; J trimming: 0 bases; junction bases outside the gene matches: 8. The CDR3 runs to 20 residues. The germline gives CDR1 LGHNA, CDR2 YNFKEQ. The CDR3 DNA reads TGTGCCAGCAGCCAAGTCGGACTAGCGGGAGGTACTAGCTCCTACAATGAGCAGTTCTTC. Amino acids: CASSQVGLAGGTSSYNEQFF.

This clone occurred a few times. The rearrangement links TRBV6-5 to TRBJ2-2, with 9 bases matching TRBD2. The CDR3 length is 16 residues. The V and J ends lost 4 bases and 7 bases, in that order; junction bases with no gene match: 10. Germline V gene sequence: CDR1 MNHEY, CDR2 SVGAGI. The CDR3 DNA reads TGTGCCAGCAGTTCCCCGGGACTAGCTTTTGGCGGGGAGCTGTTTTTT. Translated: CASSSPGLAFGGELFF.

The rearrangement links TRBV4-1 to TRBJ1-4; D might be TRBD1 (6 bases). The V and J ends lost 4 bases and 2 bases respectively, with 11 bases between them. CDR3 length equals 15 residues. Germline loops: CDR1 MGHRA, CDR2 YSYEKL. CDR3 sequence: CASSPTGSTNEKLFF. The DNA of the CDR3 is TGCGCCAGCAGCCCAACAGGGTCCACTAATGAAAAACTGTTTTTT.

The gene calls are TRBV5-4 and TRBJ2-1; no firm D call. The CDR3 length is 13 residues. The V gene's germline CDR1 is SGHNT and CDR2 YYREEE (reference sequence). V shed 2 bases and J shed 3 bases, with 6 bases lying between them. CDR3 coding DNA: TGTGCCAGCAGCTTTCCGGGCTACAATGAGCAGTTCTTC. It encodes CASSFPGYNEQFF.

The chain has TRBV6-5 and TRBJ2-7; D may be TRBD2 (6 bases). V was clipped by 4 bases and J by 3 bases, with 19 bases between them. In germline, CDR1 is MNHEY, CDR2 SVGAGI. This CDR3 has 16 residues. The CDR3 DNA is TGTGCCAGCAGTTTAGAGGCTCGGGGAGGCGACTACGAGCAGTACTTC. It encodes CASSLEARGGDYEQYF.

The chain recombines TRBV6-1 with TRBJ2-1; weak D call: TRBD2 (6 bases). The length of the CDR3 is 15 residues. The germline V gene has CDR1 MNHNS and CDR2 SASEGT. V lost 6 bases and J 3 bases, leaving 15 bases between the germline ends. The CDR3 DNA follows: TGTGCCAGCAGGGGAGAGGCGGGGAACTACAATGAGCAGTTCTTC. It encodes CASRGEAGNYNEQFF.

The chain is built from TRBV18 and TRBJ2-4; TRBD1 aligns across 8 bases. The CDR3 runs 15 residues. Unmatched junction bases numbered 6, after V lost 1 base and J lost 7 bases. The germline gives CDR1 KGHSH, CDR2 LQKENI. CDR3 protein: CASSPQRTGYNIQYF. CDR3 in DNA: TGTGCCAGCTCACCACAGCGGACAGGGTACAACATTCAGTACTTC.

This sequence joins TRBV28 and TRBJ2-2; D may be TRBD2 (5 bases). V was shortened by 2 bases and J by 5 bases, with 15 bases between the two germline ends. The length of the CDR3 is 16 residues. Germline V gives CDR1 MDHEN, CDR2 SYDVKM. CDR3 in amino acids: CASSLLPRGRTGELFF. The CDR3 nucleotides are TGTGCCAGCAGTTTACTCCCTAGAGGGAGAACCGGGGAGCTGTTTTTT.

V usage is TRBV25-1 and J usage is TRBJ2-7; possibly TRBD1 for D (5 bases). Trimming shortened V by 1 base and J by 4 bases, and 14 bases separated the two germline ends. From germline, CDR1 is MGHDK and CDR2 SYGVNS. CDR3 length equals 15 residues. CDR3 residues: CASSESGRGVYEQYF. CDR3 coding DNA: TGTGCCAGCAGTGAATCTGGTAGGGGTGTGTACGAGCAGTACTTC.

V is TRBV6-6 and J is TRBJ1-1; D remains ambiguous. The CDR3 runs to 11 residues. V lost 7 bases and J 5 bases, leaving 8 bases between the germline ends. Germline CDR1 is MNHNY and CDR2 is SVGAGI (reference sequence). The DNA of the CDR3 is TGTGCCAGCACCTCGGGGACTGAAGCTTTCTTT. Its protein product is CASTSGTEAFF.

This clone was seen once. The V gene is TRBV4-1, the J gene TRBJ2-7, with D unclear. CDR3 length equals 14 residues. The V gene's germline CDR1 is MGHRA and CDR2 YSYEKL. The V and J ends lost 3 bases and 1 base respectively, with 10 bases between them. The CDR3 spells CASSQEFGSYEQYF. CDR3 nucleotides: TGCGCCAGCAGCCAGGAGTTTGGTTCCTACGAGCAGTACTTC.

The V call is TRBV28, the J call TRBJ2-1; D uncertain. CDR1 is MDHEN and CDR2 is SYDVKM in the germline V gene. This CDR3 contains 12 residues. V dropped 2 bases and J dropped 11 bases, with 10 bases sitting between them. The CDR3 nucleotides read TGTGCCAGCAGTTTACCGCTAGAGAAGCAGTTCTTC. Encoded protein: CASSLPLEKQFF. The full variable domain, completed using reference TRBV28 and TRBJ2-1, is DVKVTQSSRYLVKRTGEKVFLECVQDMDHENMFWYRQDPGLGLRLIYFSYDVKMKEKGDIPEGYSVSREKKERFSLILESASTNQTSMYLCASSLPLEKQFFGPGTRLTVL.

The V call is TRBV5-5, the J call TRBJ2-5, with 7 bases matching TRBD1. V was pared by 0 bases and J by 3 bases, with 2 bases of the junction left unmatched. Per the germline V gene, CDR1 is SGHKS and CDR2 is YYEKEE (reference sequence). CDR3 length: 14 amino acids. This chain's CDR3 is CASSLAGTEETQYF. The CDR3 region has the DNA TGTGCCAGCAGCTTGGCCGGGACAGAAGAGACCCAGTACTTC.

The CDR3 reads CASSWGGTQYF. The CDR3 DNA reads as TGTGCCAGCAGTTGGGGGGGTACGCAGTATTTT. This chain uses TRBV27 with TRBJ2-3, with 7 bases aligning to TRBD2. The CDR3 consists of 11 residues. Per germline, CDR1 MNHEY and CDR2 SMNVEV (reference sequence). V was pared by 4 bases and J by 8 bases, with 0 bases of the junction left unmatched.